Following are 10 T cell receptor beta chains from one sample sequenced in a study of shared clonotypes between healthy human individuals. Only in-frame clones appear in the TCRdb table, and some are missing; sequencing was by immunoSEQ multiplex PCR. In the table there are some 1 million clones, around 76% of which are singletons. The sequencing input was memory CD4+ T cells sorted from blood. Subset indicated: CD45RA-negative fraction. The receptors stem from a young man in good health.

In its sample, this clone was seen a few times. V and J are TRBV20-1 and TRBJ2-3; D not certain. This CDR3 has 10 residues. Trimming left V 5 bases short and J 10 bases short, with 10 bases between. Per the germline V gene, CDR1 is DFQATT and CDR2 is SNEGSKA (reference sequence). The CDR3 here is CSAVYDAQYF. The CDR3 DNA reads as TGCAGTGCTGTCTACGATGCGCAGTATTTT.

The chain links TRBV2 to TRBJ1-5; TRBD1 matches at 7 bases. J gave up 2 bases and V 6 bases, and 7 bases lay outside the gene matches. CDR3 length: 15 residues. CDR1 and CDR2 from the germline V gene are SNHLY and FYNNEI. CDR3 protein: CASRSGTVGNQPQHF. For the CDR3, the DNA is TGTGCCAGCAGGTCCGGGACAGTCGGCAATCAGCCCCAGCATTTT. The variable domain in full, with the rest retrieved from reference TRBV2 and TRBJ1-5, is EPEVTQTPSHQVTQMGQEVILRCVPISNHLYFYWYRQILGQKVEFLVSFYNNEISEKSEIFDDQFSVERPDGSNFTLKIRSTKLEDSAMYFCASRSGTVGNQPQHFGDGTRLSIL.

About this clone: Other DNA sequences in the sample encode the same CDR3. This chain joins TRBV7-8 and TRBJ2-3, with 8 bases lining up with TRBD2. The length of the CDR3 is 16 residues. V gave up 1 base and J gave up 1 base; unmatched junction bases: 4. From germline, CDR1 is SGHVS and CDR2 FQNEAQ. The CDR3 spells CASSLGVLAGTDTQYF. CDR3 in DNA: TGTGCCAGCAGCTTAGGGGTACTAGCGGGCACAGATACGCAGTATTTT.

The chain combines TRBV14 with TRBJ2-3, with TRBD1 matching 8 bases. Germline V lookup: CDR1 SGHDN, CDR2 FVKESK. V lost 3 bases and J lost 1; bases outside the gene matches: 3. The CDR3 is made up of 15 amino acids. The CDR3 here is CASSQDREGTDTQYF. The CDR3 bases are TGTGCCAGCAGCCAGGACAGGGAGGGCACAGATACGCAGTATTTT.

V and J are TRBV6-5 and TRBJ2-1; D is uncertain. Trimming stripped 5 bases from V and 9 bases from J, with 11 bases between. Germline V gene sequence: CDR1 MNHEY, CDR2 SVGAGI. The CDR3 is 12 residues long. CDR3 in DNA: TGTGCCAGCAGTGTTGTGGGTGCTGAGCAGTTCTTC. Its translation is CASSVVGAEQFF.

This clone was seen only a few times. V is TRBV9 and J is TRBJ1-3; perhaps TRBD1 as D (6 bases). CDR3 size: 13 residues. Germline V gene data show CDR1 as SGDLS and CDR2 as YYNGEE. V lost 4 bases to trimming and J lost 8 bases, with 13 bases between them. For the CDR3, the DNA is TGTGCCAGCAGCTTGTGGACAGAAGACACCATATATTTT. This codes for CASSLWTEDTIYF.

CDR3: CASSLAVGPNEQFF. Here the CDR3 DNA reads TGTGCCAGCAGCTTAGCGGTAGGGCCCAATGAGCAGTTCTTC. This rearrangement joins TRBV7-2 to TRBJ2-1; D unresolved. Germline V gene lookup returns CDR1 SGHTA and CDR2 FQGNSA. Trimming stripped 0 bases from V and 6 bases from J, with 9 bases between. This CDR3 spans 14 amino acids. Based on the CDR3 plus reference TRBV7-2 and TRBJ2-1, the full variable domain is GAGVSQSPSNKVTEKGKDVELRCDPISGHTALYWYRQSLGQGLEFLIYFQGNSAPDKSGLPSDRFSAERTGGSVSTLTIQRTQQEDSAVYLCASSLAVGPNEQFFGPGTRLTVL.

V and J are TRBV7-9 and TRBJ2-7; 8 nucleotides align to TRBD1. The junction had 3 bases not matched to a gene; V was cut back by 2 bases and J by 0 bases. Germline V gene sequence: CDR1 SEHNR, CDR2 FQNEAQ (reference sequence). The CDR3 consists of 15 residues. The CDR3 region is CASSLTGTGSYEQYF. The CDR3 DNA sequence: TGTGCCAGCAGCTTAACCGGGACAGGCTCCTACGAGCAGTACTTC.

The V call is TRBV5-4, the J call TRBJ1-1; D uncertain. Germline V gives CDR1 SGHNT, CDR2 YYREEE (reference sequence). This CDR3 spans 15 amino acids. V lost 3 bases and J lost 0, with 12 bases in between. The CDR3, as DNA: TGTGCCAGCAGCTGGGATCTTCAGGTGAACACTGAAGCTTTCTTT. Its translation: CASSWDLQVNTEAFF.

In its sample, this clone was seen a few times. This rearrangement joins TRBV7-8 to TRBJ1-3; D gene ambiguous. This CDR3 spans 15 amino acids. Germline assignment: CDR1 SGHVS and CDR2 FQNEAQ. The V gene lost 2 bases and the J gene lost 2 bases, with 10 bases spanning the gap. CDR3 DNA sequence: TGTGCCAGCAGCTTAACCAGCCTGGCTGGAAACACCATATATTTT. This translates into CASSLTSLAGNTIYF.